This T cell receptor (beta chain) was identified in a study of CD8 T cells in Susac syndrome. Study-level points and caveats: The TCR sequencing and HLA analysis in the study involved a relatively small number of individuals, as the study acknowledged.

RNA was extracted with the RNeasy kit, and a quantity of roughly 0.5 to 1 ug was reverse transcribed using random hexamers. immunoSEQ multiplex PCR amplified TCR beta CDR3 across 54 Vbeta, 13 Jbeta. TCRdb fed the immunoSEQ multiplex PCR reads into MiXCR, producing one record per CDR3 protein. The sample has some 95,000 distinct CDR3 sequences, 85% to 95% seen once. Matching for age and sex applied to the controls, who were healthy donors. Through negative isolation, CD4+ and CD8+ T cells were obtained, while TEMRA cells were enriched using FACS. In germline, CDR1 is MNHEY, CDR2 SMNVEV (reference sequence). The CDR3 runs to 14 residues. The V end lost 5 bases, the J end lost 6 bases, and 14 bases lay between the germline ends. A word on this clonotype: Its antigen is undetermined.

Sequencing was done on a sample of CD8+ T cells from PBMCs. The chain carries TRBV27 and TRBJ2-1, with D perhaps being TRBD1 or TRBD2 (6 bases each). The receptor was derived from a human donor in good health. The CDR3 sequence: CASSGGTMGNEQFF. For the CDR3, the DNA is TGTGCCAGCAGTGGAGGGACAATGGGCAATGAGCAGTTCTTC.